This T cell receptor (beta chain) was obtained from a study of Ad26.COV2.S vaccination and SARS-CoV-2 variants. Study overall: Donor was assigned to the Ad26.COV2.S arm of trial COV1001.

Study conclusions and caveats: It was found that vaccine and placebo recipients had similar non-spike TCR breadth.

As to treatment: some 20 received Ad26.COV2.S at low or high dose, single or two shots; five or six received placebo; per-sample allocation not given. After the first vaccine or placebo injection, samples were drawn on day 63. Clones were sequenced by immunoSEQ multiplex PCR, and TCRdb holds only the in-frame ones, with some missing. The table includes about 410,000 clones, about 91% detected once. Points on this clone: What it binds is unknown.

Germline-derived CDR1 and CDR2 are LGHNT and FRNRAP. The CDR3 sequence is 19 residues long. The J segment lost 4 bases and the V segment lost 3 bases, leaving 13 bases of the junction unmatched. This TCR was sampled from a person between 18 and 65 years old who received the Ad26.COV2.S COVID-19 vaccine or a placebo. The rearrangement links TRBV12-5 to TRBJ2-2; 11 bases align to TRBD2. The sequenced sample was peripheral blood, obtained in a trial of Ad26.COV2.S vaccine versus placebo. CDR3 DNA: TGTGCTAGTGGTTTCTTACTAGCGGGGGAAATGGGTGTCACCGGGGAGCTGTTTTTT. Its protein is CASGFLLAGEMGVTGELFF. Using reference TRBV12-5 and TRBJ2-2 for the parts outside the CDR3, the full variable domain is DARVTQTPRHKVTEMGQEVTMRCQPILGHNTVFWYRQTMMQGLELLAYFRNRAPLDDSGMPKDRFSAEMPDATLATLKIQPSEPRDSAVYFCASGFLLAGEMGVTGELFFGEGSRLTVL.